This TCR beta chain was sequenced during a study of blood T cell repertoires in COVID-19. Method: immunoSEQ multiplex PCR; TCRdb's copy keeps in-frame clones and lacks some. The sample carries some 300,000 clones, around 86% recorded once. The participants were between roughly 18 and 100 years old and came from under 25 US areas. Clinical histories supplied by participants themselves formed the basis of cohort assignment. The V and J ends lost 3 bases and 3 bases respectively, with 6 bases between them. CDR3 length: 13 amino acids. CDR1 and CDR2 from the germline V gene are MNHEY and SVGAGI. The TCR originated in a man aged 25 to 45 who had recovered from COVID-19. Source material: PBMCs or T cells enriched from blood (not recorded which). This sequence joins TRBV6-5 and TRBJ2-1; no reliable D call. DNA for the CDR3: TGTGCCAGCAGTTATTTAGACTACAATGAGCAGTTCTTC. Translating gives CASSYLDYNEQFF.